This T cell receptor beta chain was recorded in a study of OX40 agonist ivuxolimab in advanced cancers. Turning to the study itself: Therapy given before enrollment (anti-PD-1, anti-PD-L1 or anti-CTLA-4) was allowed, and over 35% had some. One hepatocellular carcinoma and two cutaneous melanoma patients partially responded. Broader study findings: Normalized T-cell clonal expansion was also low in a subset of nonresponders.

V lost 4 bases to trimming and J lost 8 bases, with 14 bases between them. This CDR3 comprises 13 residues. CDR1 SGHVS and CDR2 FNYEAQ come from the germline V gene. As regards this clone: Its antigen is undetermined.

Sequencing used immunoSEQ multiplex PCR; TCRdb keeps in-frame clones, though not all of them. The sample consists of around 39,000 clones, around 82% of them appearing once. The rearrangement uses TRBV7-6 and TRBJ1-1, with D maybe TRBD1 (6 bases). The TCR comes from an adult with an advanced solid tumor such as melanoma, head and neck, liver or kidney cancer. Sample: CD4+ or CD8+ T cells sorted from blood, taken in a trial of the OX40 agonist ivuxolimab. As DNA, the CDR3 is TGTGCCAGCAGCTCACCGGGGACAAACGAAGCTTTCTTT. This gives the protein CASSSPGTNEAFF.